This record concerns one T cell receptor (beta chain) sequence. The antigen it binds to is not known. Within one base of it there is no much larger clone, and no base qualities were kept. Library construction relied on 5' RACE. This sample was sequenced with an Illumina HiSeq 2500. The second PCR ran for roughly 6 to 11 cycles and used a J-beta primer mix along with a sample-barcoded 5' primer. A unique molecular identifier was introduced onto each TCR beta cDNA molecule by a template-switch 5' adaptor carrying 12 random nucleotides. Each sample yielded at least 2.5 million CDR3-containing paired-end reads. All of the RNA was converted into first-strand cDNA using the Mint cDNA synthesis kit, with a TRBC-specific oligonucleotide serving as the primer. Following uracil-DNA glycosylase treatment, all cDNA underwent a first 18-cycle PCR with the universal primers M1SS and BC2_uni_R. As for the authors' bioinformatics: Each sample was normalized by randomly selecting 1 million high-quality reads, each carrying a distinct molecular identifier. Instead of being binned into consensus sequences, reads with shared molecular identifiers were discarded. MiTCR, with a Q25 quality threshold and the strictest error-elimination algorithm, was used for CDR3 identification, clonotype clustering and error correction. A nonparametric unseen species model with Euler transformation was used to estimate a lower bound on total TCR beta diversity. Clones were called with MiXCR by TCRdb after fastp trimmed the public reads at Q25, and only in-frame beta chains were retained. Each entry is one CDR3 protein sequence, shown with its most common DNA and genes. TCRdb assigned the V and J calls; the authors' analysis was not used. The sample table lists roughly 1.5 million distinct CDR3 sequences, approximately 42% of them with a count of one. The ten most abundant clones make up more than 4% of the sample.

CDR1 and CDR2 are drawn from the germline V gene (reference sequence): DFQATT, SNEGSKA. The CDR3 numbers 13 residues from cysteine through phenylalanine. The kept DNA is CDR3 alone, 39 bases in frame from the first base. The data stem from a study of blood T cells in healthy people across ages (dated by TCRdb to the mid-2010s). For the wider study: In model experiments, template switching captured roughly one uniquely barcoded TCR beta cDNA molecule for every two T cells. The study measured age-related changes in TCR beta repertoire diversity using deep sequencing normalized with unique cDNA molecular identifiers. Donors were grouped into four age groups: young (average roughly 15 years), middle-aged (less than 40), aged (around 60) and long-lived (approximately 78). To avoid experimental bias, donors of different ages were randomly spread across the sequencing lanes. Two additional independent replicas of 1 million unique cDNA reads from the same blood draw were analyzed for two donors (one aged 18 to 30 and one aged 80 or older).

The roughly 37 donors, aged about 6 to 90 years, were systemically healthy Caucasian individuals from Russia. Each donor gave around 9 milliliters of peripheral blood, collected into EDTA-treated Vacutainer tubes. Ficoll-Paque density-gradient centrifugation was used to isolate PBMCs, with at least 6.5 million per sample. Trizol reagent was used to extract total RNA from PBMCs, with at least 6 micrograms per sample. Naive CD45RAhigh/CD27high T cell percentages were measured by flow cytometry on a PBMC aliquot from every donor. The research as a whole found: The percentage of naive T cells measured by flow cytometry correlated strongly with observed TCR beta diversity. Compared with the aged group, the long-lived group had more naive CD4+ T cells, fewer expanded clones and increased TCR diversity, suggesting age selection. Bulk unsorted PBMC profiling prevented conclusive comparison of naive and antigen-experienced compartments. Estimates of total diversity based on one million sequenced T cells were considered lower bounds and underestimates. As age increased, observed TCR beta diversity per million T cells dropped in a roughly linear way, and a significant reduction was already evident by age 40. Donor CMV infection status was unknown, potentially confounding age-related changes in expanded clonotypes.

The sequencing input was blood. The receptor was derived from a woman aged 18-29 years in good health. The chain joins TRBV20-1 to TRBJ1-1; 7 middle bases align to TRBD1. The DNA sequence is TGCAGGGGGCACACAGGGGAGGTGACGGAAGCTTTCTTT. It translates as CRGHTGEVTEAFF.